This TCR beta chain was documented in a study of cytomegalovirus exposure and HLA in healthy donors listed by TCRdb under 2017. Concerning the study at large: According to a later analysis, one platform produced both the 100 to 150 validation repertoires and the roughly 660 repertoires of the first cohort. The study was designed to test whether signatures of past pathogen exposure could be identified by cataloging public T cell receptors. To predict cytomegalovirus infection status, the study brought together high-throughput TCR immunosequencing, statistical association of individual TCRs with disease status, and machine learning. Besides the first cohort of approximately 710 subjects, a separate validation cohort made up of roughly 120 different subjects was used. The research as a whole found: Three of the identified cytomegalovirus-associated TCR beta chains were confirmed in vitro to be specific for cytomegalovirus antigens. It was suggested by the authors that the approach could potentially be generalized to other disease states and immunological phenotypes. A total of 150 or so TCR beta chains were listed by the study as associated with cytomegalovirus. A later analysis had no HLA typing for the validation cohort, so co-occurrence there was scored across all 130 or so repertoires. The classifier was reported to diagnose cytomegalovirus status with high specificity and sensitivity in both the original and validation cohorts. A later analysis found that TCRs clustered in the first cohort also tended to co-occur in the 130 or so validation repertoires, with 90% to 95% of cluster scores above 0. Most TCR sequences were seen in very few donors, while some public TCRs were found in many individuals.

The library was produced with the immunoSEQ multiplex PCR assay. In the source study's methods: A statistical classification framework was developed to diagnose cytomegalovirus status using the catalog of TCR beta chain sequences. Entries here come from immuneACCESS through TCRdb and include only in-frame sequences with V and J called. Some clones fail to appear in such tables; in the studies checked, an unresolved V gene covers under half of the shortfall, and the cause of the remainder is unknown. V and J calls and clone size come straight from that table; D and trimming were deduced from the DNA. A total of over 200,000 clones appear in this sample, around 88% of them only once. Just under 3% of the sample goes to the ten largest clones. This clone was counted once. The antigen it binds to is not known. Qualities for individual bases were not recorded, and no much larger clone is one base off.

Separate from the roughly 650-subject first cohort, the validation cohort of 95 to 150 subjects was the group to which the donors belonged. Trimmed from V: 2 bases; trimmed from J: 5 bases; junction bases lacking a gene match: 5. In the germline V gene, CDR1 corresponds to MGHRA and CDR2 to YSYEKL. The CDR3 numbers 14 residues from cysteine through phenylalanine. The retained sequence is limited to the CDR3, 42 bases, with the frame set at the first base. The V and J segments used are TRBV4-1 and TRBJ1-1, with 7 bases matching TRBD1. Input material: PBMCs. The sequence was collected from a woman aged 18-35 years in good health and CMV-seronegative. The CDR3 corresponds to CASSQLDRRTEAFF. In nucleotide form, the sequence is TGCGCCAGCAGCCAATTGGACAGGCGGACTGAAGCTTTCTTT.